This TCR beta chain derives from a study of blood T cell repertoires in COVID-19. Study background: Samples representing acute and convalescent COVID-19 were sourced from the United States, Italy and Spain. The analysed material was cDNA or gDNA that came from T cells, B-cell-depleted T cells, or PBMCs.

The method was immunoSEQ multiplex PCR; TCRdb's version includes in-frame clones alone and lacks a portion of them. The table includes a few hundred thousand clones, about 86% detected once. V shed 6 bases and J shed 14 bases, with 17 bases lying between them. This CDR3 contains 13 residues. Germline V gene lookup returns CDR1 MNHEY and CDR2 SMNVEV (reference sequence). Participants were aged about 18 to 89 years, lived in some 23 US areas, and enrolled virtually. Cohorts were assigned according to the clinical history that participants reported. This receptor was obtained from a man aged 50-60 years who had recovered from COVID-19. The rearrangement links TRBV27 to TRBJ1-6; D gene ambiguous. The sequenced material came from PBMCs or T cells enriched from blood (not recorded which). CDR3 protein: CASSGEAARTLHF. Here the CDR3 DNA reads TGTGCCAGCAGCGGGGAGGCAGCGAGAACCCTCCACTTT.